This TCR beta chain comes out of a study of vaccination and CD4 T cells after COVID-19. At the level of the study: Two mRNA vaccine doses were given, either BNT162b2 or mRNA-1273.

Cultured CD4+ T-cell DNA underwent Oncomine TCR Beta short-read sequencing. TCRdb itself ran the PCR reads through MiXCR, one entry per CDR3 protein. The table lists about 10,000 distinct CDR3 sequences, under 55% of them singletons. Germline V CDR1 and CDR2: MNHNS, SASEGT. V shed 8 bases and J shed 7 bases, with 6 bases lying between them. CDR3 size: 10 residues. In the case of this clonotype: Its antigen is undetermined.

Noted treatment: roughly ten-day PBMC culture with coronavirus spike peptide pools or control peptides (ViraFEST assay). Culture conditions combined a few million PBMCs per well with 10 IU/ml IL-2 and around 10 ug/ml peptide pools. The sequence derives from a human donor who had recovered from COVID-19. The chain has TRBV6-1 and TRBJ1-5; D is undetermined. Material for sequencing was CD4+ T cells from blood, cultured in vitro. CDR3 bases: TGTGCCAGCGGCAGACAGCCCCAGCATTTT. It codes for CASGRQPQHF.